Below, one TCR beta chain is given with its context. Its antigen is undetermined. This sample was included in a study of Graves' ophthalmopathy and Graves' hyperthyroidism. Study-wide findings and caveats: A majority of expanded thyroid clonotypes exceeding 0.001 frequency were likewise present in blood.

The germline gives CDR1 SEHNR, CDR2 FQNEAQ (reference sequence). The CDR3 sequence is 14 residues long. V lost 2 bases, J lost 8 bases, and 16 bases lay in between. The authors amplified TCR beta CDR3 regions from RNA transcripts. HTBI primers served in a first-round RT-PCR, which a second-round multiplex PCR followed. TCRdb re-called the multiplex PCR reads through MiXCR, storing one row per CDR3 protein. Of 40,000 to 50,000 distinct CDR3 sequences in the sample, approximately 52% were seen once. The chain links TRBV7-9 to TRBJ2-7; possible D gene TRBD2, 5 bases. The TCR was taken from an adult man with Graves' ophthalmopathy. Sequenced sample: peripheral blood. As DNA, the CDR3 is TGTGCCAGCAGCTTACCGGGGAATCAGCCCCAGCAGTACGTC. Its protein is CASSLPGNQPQQYV.